This entry features one T cell receptor beta chain sequence. This specimen belongs to a study of control samples from healthy donors and cancer patients. This table comes from immunoSEQ multiplex PCR, and its TCRdb copy is limited to in-frame clones, with some not included. The sample carries roughly 160,000 clones, around nine tenths recorded once. Germline V gene lookup returns CDR1 KGHDR and CDR2 SFDVKD. V was cut by 5 bases and J by 5 bases, with 11 bases left in between. This CDR3 contains 13 residues. This receptor was taken from a woman under 40 in good health. Sequenced material: blood. This sequence joins TRBV24-1 and TRBJ1-1; D remains unclear. The CDR3 coding sequence is TGTGCCACCAGTGGTGGATTGTGGACTGAAGCTTTCTTT. It yields the protein CATSGGLWTEAFF.